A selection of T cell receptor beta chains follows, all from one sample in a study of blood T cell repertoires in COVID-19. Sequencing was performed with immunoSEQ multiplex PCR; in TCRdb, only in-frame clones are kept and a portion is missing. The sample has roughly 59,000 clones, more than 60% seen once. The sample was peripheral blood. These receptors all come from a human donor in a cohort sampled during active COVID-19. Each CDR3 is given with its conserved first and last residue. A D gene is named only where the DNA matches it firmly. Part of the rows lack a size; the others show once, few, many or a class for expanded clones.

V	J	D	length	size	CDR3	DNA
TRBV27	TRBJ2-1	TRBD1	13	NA	CASSLDRDREQFF	TGTGCCAGCAGTCTTGACCGGGACAGGGAGCAGTTCTTC
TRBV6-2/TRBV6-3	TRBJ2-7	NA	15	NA	CASSYYPGQSYEQYF	TGTGCCAGCAGTTACTACCCTGGACAGTCCTACGAGCAGTACTTC
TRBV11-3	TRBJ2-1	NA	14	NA	CASSPRDGYNEQFF	TGTGCCAGCAGCCCCAGGGATGGATATAATGAGCAGTTCTTC
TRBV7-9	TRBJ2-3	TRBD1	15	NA	CASSPRDRSTDTQYF	TGTGCCAGCAGCCCTCGGGACAGAAGCACAGATACGCAGTATTTT
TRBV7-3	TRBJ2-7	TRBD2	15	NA	CASSPLLAATYEQYF	TGTGCCAGCAGCCCCTTACTAGCGGCCACCTACGAGCAGTACTTC
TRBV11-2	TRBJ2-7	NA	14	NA	CASSNRDSPYEQYF	TGTGCCAGCAGCAACCGGGACTCCCCCTACGAGCAGTACTTC
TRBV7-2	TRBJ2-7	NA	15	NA	CASSLAGWSSYEQYF	TGTGCCAGCAGCTTAGCTGGGTGGAGCTCCTACGAGCAGTACTTC
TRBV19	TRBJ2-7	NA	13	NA	CASSTGTWHEQYF	TGTGCCAGTAGTACAGGGACTTGGCACGAGCAGTACTTC
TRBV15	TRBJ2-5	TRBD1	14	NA	CATSGPDREETQYF	TGTGCCACCAGCGGACCGGACAGGGAAGAGACCCAGTACTTC
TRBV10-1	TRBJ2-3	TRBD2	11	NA	CASSESGRTHF	TGCGCCAGCAGTGAGAGCGGGAGGACGCATTTT
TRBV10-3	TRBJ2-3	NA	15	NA	CAISAINSLTDTQYF	TGTGCCATCAGCGCGATTAATTCGCTCACAGATACGCAGTATTTT
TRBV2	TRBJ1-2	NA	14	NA	CASRDGGGAKGYTF	TGTGCCAGCAGGGACGGGGGGGGCGCAAAGGGCTACACCTTC
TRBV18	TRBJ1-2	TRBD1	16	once	CASSREFGQGEEGYTF	TGTGCCAGCTCACGTGAATTTGGACAGGGAGAGGAGGGCTACACCTTC
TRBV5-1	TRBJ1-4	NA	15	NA	CASGRGGVTNEKLFF	TGCGCCAGCGGTCGGGGGGGTGTCACTAATGAAAAACTGTTTTTT
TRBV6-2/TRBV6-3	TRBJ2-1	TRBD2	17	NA	CASSPIGTSGTRGEQFF	TGTGCCAGCAGTCCCATCGGGACTAGCGGGACCAGGGGCGAGCAGTTCTTC
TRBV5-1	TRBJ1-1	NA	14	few	CASSRTPGNTEAFF	TGCGCCAGCAGCAGAACTCCAGGGAACACTGAAGCTTTCTTT
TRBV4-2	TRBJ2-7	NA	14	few	CASSLVSGGREQYF	TGTGCCAGCAGCCTCGTGTCAGGGGGGAGGGAGCAGTACTTC
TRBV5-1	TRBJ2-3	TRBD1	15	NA	CASVPGTGLTDTQYF	TGCGCCAGCGTTCCCGGGACAGGGTTAACAGATACGCAGTATTTT